Sequencing of this TCR beta chain was carried out in a study of cytomegalovirus exposure and HLA in healthy donors. Findings and caveats of the study: Reported findings show TCR beta sequences accurately forecast HLA-A and HLA-B alleles in most subjects. The study carried out a later analysis of TCR beta sequences. It associated some 17,000 of them with specific HLA alleles at a false discovery rate of 0.05.

Amplification used 60 Vbeta primers and 13 Jbeta primers. Profiling relied on immunoSEQ multiplex PCR, and the TCRdb table lists in-frame clones only, not all of them. The repertoire has approximately 210,000 clones, 60% to 80% of them found once; the top ten carry approximately 1.8%. CDR1 is SEHNR and CDR2 is FQNEAQ in the germline V gene (reference sequence). This CDR3 spans 16 amino acids. Trimming cost V 3 bases and J 4 bases, with 18 bases left between them. Points on this clone: Its target is not known.

This chain links TRBV7-9 with TRBJ2-5, with a possible D match to TRBD1 (6 bases). Sequencing was done on a sample of PBMCs. This TCR was sampled from a male donor in good health and CMV-seronegative. The CDR3 DNA sequence: TGTGCCAGCAGCTTCCCCCCCTACAGGGAAGGAGAGACCCAGTACTTC. Translating it yields CASSFPPYREGETQYF.